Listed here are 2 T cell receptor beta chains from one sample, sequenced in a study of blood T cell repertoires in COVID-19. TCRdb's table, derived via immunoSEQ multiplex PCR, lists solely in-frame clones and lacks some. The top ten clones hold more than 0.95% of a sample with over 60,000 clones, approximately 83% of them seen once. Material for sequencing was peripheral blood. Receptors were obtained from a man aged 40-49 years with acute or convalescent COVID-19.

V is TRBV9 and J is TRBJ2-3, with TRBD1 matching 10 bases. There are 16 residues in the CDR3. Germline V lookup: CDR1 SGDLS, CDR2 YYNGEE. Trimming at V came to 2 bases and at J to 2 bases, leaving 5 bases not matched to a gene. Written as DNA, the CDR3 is TGTGCCAGCAGCGTGACAGGGGGCGGATACACAGATACGCAGTATTTT. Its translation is CASSVTGGGYTDTQYF.

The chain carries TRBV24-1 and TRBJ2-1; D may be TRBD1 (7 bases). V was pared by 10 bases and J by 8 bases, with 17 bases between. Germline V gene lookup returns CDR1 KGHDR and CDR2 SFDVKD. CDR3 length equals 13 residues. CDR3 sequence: CATGGAGLDEQFF. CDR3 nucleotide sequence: TGTGCCACAGGGGGCGCGGGATTGGATGAGCAGTTCTTC.